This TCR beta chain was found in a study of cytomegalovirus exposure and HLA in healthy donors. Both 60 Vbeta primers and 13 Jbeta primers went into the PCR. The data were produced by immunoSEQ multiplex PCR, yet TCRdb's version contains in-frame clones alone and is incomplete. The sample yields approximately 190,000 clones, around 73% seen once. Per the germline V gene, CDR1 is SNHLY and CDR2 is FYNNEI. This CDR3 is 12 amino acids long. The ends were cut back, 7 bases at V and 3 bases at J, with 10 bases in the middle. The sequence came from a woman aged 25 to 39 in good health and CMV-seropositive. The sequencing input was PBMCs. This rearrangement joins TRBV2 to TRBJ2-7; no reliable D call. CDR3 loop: CASTRNHYEQYF. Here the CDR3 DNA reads TGTGCCAGCACTAGGAACCACTACGAGCAGTACTTC.